This TCR beta chain was captured in a study of a mutant IDH1 vaccine in newly diagnosed glioma. Study information: It was radiotherapy, temozolomide, or both that patients received previously, with most receiving both.

The CDR3 totals 15 residues. The ends lost 1 base at V and 5 bases at J; junction bases unmatched: 5. The germline gives CDR1 SGHDT, CDR2 YYEEEE. Time point denoted: baseline, week 1 (first vaccination visit). As to treatment: pre-vaccination baseline after standard-of-care therapy. Donor diagnoses consisted of new WHO grade 3 or 4 IDH1-mutant, ATRX-lost astrocytomas. The assay was immunoSEQ multiplex PCR, and TCRdb's table has in-frame clones only and misses some. This table holds around 56,000 clones, around 92% found once. The receptor's source is a man aged 45-65 years with glioma. The V call is TRBV5-6, the J call TRBJ2-2, with 7 bases identical to TRBD2. Sequenced material: PBMCs, taken from a glioma patient treated with radiotherapy, temozolomide or both. The CDR3 spells CASSLRPSGTGELFF. In nucleotides, the CDR3 is TGTGCCAGCAGCTTGAGGCCTAGCGGTACCGGGGAGCTGTTTTTT.